This T cell receptor (beta chain) was sequenced during a study of T cells generated in artificial thymic organoids. The sample holds a few counts of this clonotype. Its antigen remains unknown. CDR3 length equals 17 residues. The V and J ends lost 4 bases and 2 bases respectively, with 18 bases between them. Organoids aggregated human HSPCs with DLL1-transduced murine MS5 stromal cells. FACS-sorted CD34+CD3- hematopoietic stem and progenitor cells, with residual T cells removed, seeded the organoids. Total RNA came from around 40,000 to 200,000 sorted cells. Semi-nested PCR with reverse primers in the TRAC or TRBC constant regions amplified each chain separately. TCRdb re-called the 5' RACE reads through MiXCR, storing one row per CDR3 protein. Of over 7,000 distinct CDR3 sequences listed, more than 20% are singletons.

The receptor's source is a human donor who gave cord blood stem cells for thymic organoid culture, a cardiac surgery patient who gave postnatal thymus, or a blood donor (not recorded which). The genes are TRBV12-3 or TRBV12-4 and TRBJ1-5; D possibly corresponds to TRBD1 (5 bases). Sequencing input: naive CD8+ T cells grown in artificial thymic organoids from cord blood stem and progenitor cells. Subset denoted: CD3+TCRalphabeta+CD8SP T cells; for blood, CD45RO-CCR7+ naive CD8+ T cells. The CDR3: CASSSGAPPVGNQPQHF. The CDR3 region has the DNA TGTGCCAGCAGTTCCGGGGCCCCCCCTGTGGGCAATCAGCCCCAGCATTTT.